The following is a TCR beta chain sequence with its context. The protocol was immunoSEQ multiplex PCR, while the TCRdb copy is restricted to in-frame clones and leaves out a portion. This table has under 300,000 clones, about 87% appearing once. CDR3 length: 14 residues. After removal of 3 bases from V and 10 bases from J, the junction contained 7 bases not matched to a gene. Germline CDR1 SGDLS, CDR2 YYNGEE. This record comes from a study of blood T cell repertoires in COVID-19. This TCR was sampled from a woman aged 45-65 years who had recovered from COVID-19. The chain uses TRBV9 and TRBJ1-6, with 7 bases matching TRBD1. Source material: PBMCs or T cells enriched from blood (not recorded which). The CDR3 DNA reads as TGTGCCAGCAGCGCGACAACAGGGGTCTCACCCCTCCACTTT. Translating it yields CASSATTGVSPLHF.